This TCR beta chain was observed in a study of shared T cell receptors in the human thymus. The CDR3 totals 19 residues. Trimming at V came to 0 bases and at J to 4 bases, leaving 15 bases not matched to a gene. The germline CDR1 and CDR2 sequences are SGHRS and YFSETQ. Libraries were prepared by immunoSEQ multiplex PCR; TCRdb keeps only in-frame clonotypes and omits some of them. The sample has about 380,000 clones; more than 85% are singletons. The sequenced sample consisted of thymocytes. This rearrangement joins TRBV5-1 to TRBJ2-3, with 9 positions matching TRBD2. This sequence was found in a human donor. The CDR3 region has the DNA TGCGCCAGCAGCTTGGGACGTGGGGCGAGCGGGAGGCAGGCAGATACGCAGTATTTT. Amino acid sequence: CASSLGRGASGRQADTQYF.